This is a list of T cell receptor beta chains from one sample in a study of cytomegalovirus exposure and HLA in healthy donors. Produced via immunoSEQ multiplex PCR; TCRdb's table is partial and in-frame only. The data hold about 85,000 clones, with 75% to 90% observed a single time. Sequencing input: PBMCs. The receptors shown here come from a man aged 50 to 60 in good health and CMV-seropositive. Both conserved end residues are part of each CDR3. Fields, in order: clone size, V gene, D gene, J gene, CDR3 DNA, CDR3 protein. D genes are given only for firm matches. The listing skips clone size in some rows; elsewhere it reads once, few, many or a size class.

>-|TRBV30|TRBD1|TRBJ2-7
TGTGCCTGGAGTGGAAGACAGGGGGCTTTCTACGAGCAGTACTTC
CAWSGRQGAFYEQYF
>-|TRBV7-9|-|TRBJ2-3
TGTGCCAGCAGCTGGGGGGTAGCGGATACGCAGTATTTT
CASSWGVADTQYF
>few|TRBV9|TRBD2|TRBJ2-1
TGTGCCAGCAGCCCCGGGACTAGCGGGAGTGGTGAGCAGTTCTTC
CASSPGTSGSGEQFF
>-|TRBV7-6|TRBD2|TRBJ2-7
TGTGCCAGCAGACGAAATACTAGCGGTGAGCAGTACTTC
CASRRNTSGEQYF
>-|TRBV30|TRBD1|TRBJ2-7
TGTGCCCCCAGTAGGGGGCCCTACGAGCAGTACTTC
CAPSRGPYEQYF
>-|TRBV9|TRBD2|TRBJ2-7
TGTGCCAGCAGCCCATTTAGCGGGAACACCTACGAGCAGTACTTC
CASSPFSGNTYEQYF
>-|TRBV19|TRBD2|TRBJ2-1
TGTGCCAGTAGTATTTTAGCGGGCAATGAGCAGTTCTTC
CASSILAGNEQFF
>-|TRBV12-5|-|TRBJ2-3
TGTGCTAGTGGTTTTGGGGGGACAGATACGCAGTATTTT
CASGFGGTDTQYF
>-|TRBV30|TRBD1|TRBJ1-2
TGTGCCTGGAGCGACCGGGACAGATGGGGCTACACCTTC
CAWSDRDRWGYTF
>-|TRBV5-6|-|TRBJ2-3
TGTGCCAGCAGCCAACAGGGCCCCGATACGCAGTATTTT
CASSQQGPDTQYF
>-|TRBV5-1|-|TRBJ1-3
TGCGCCAGCAGCTTCGGACCTAGCCCTGGAAACACCATATATTTT
CASSFGPSPGNTIYF
>-|TRBV10-3|TRBD2|TRBJ2-1
TGTGCCGCACGAAGCGGGACCTCTAATTACAATGAGCAGTTCTTC
CAARSGTSNYNEQFF
>few|TRBV30|-|TRBJ2-3
TGTGCCTGGAGCGGGAGAGGTACAGATACGCAGTATTTT
CAWSGRGTDTQYF
>few|TRBV5-1|-|TRBJ1-1
TGCGCCAGCAGCTTGGGCTCAGGGATGAACACTGAAGCTTTCTTT
CASSLGSGMNTEAFF
>-|TRBV11-2|TRBD1|TRBJ2-2
TGTGCCAGCAGGGGACAGGGGGCGATCGCCGGGGAGCTGTTTTTT
CASRGQGAIAGELFF
>-|TRBV6-1|TRBD1|TRBJ2-7
TGTGCCAGCAGTGAAGCGCATGTGACAGGGGTTGTCTACGAGCAGTACTTC
CASSEAHVTGVVYEQYF
>-|TRBV2|TRBD1|TRBJ1-2
TGTGCCAGCACGTCCGGGACAGGGGGCTATGGCTACACCTTC
CASTSGTGGYGYTF
>-|TRBV30|-|TRBJ2-3
TGTGCCTGGAGTGTAGCGGCGGGATTCACAGATACGCAGTATTTT
CAWSVAAGFTDTQYF
>-|TRBV6-1|TRBD2|TRBJ2-7
TGTGCCAGCAGTGAAGCAGCGGGAGTGTACGAGCAGTACTTC
CASSEAAGVYEQYF
>-|TRBV7-2|TRBD1|TRBJ1-2
TGTGCCAGCAGCCTGGAAGCAGGGGGCTATGGCTACACCTTC
CASSLEAGGYGYTF
>once|TRBV5-1|TRBD1|TRBJ2-7
TGCGCCAGCAGCTTGGGGACAGGGAGCCGCGAGCAGTACTTC
CASSLGTGSREQYF
>-|TRBV5-5|TRBD2|TRBJ2-1
TGTGCCAGCAGCAAACCGGGACTAGCGTCTTACAATGAGCAGTTCTTC
CASSKPGLASYNEQFF
>-|TRBV9|TRBD2|TRBJ2-2
TGTGCCAGCAGCGTAGCGGCTAGCGGGAGGTCCCTAGCCGGGGAGCTGTTTTTT
CASSVAASGRSLAGELFF
>few|TRBV7-9|TRBD1|TRBJ1-2
TGTGCCAGCAGCTTAGTTATCGGAAGGGACAGCCCCTATGGCTACACCTTC
CASSLVIGRDSPYGYTF
>-|TRBV5-1|TRBD2|TRBJ2-5
TGCGCCAGCAGCTCGGGACTAGCGGAAGAGACCCAGTACTTC
CASSSGLAEETQYF
>-|TRBV25-1|TRBD1|TRBJ1-1
TGTGCCAGCAGTTATGAAAGGGGACAGGGGCCTGAAGCTTTCTTT
CASSYERGQGPEAFF
>-|TRBV19|TRBD2|TRBJ2-3
TGTGCCAGTAGCGGACTAGCAGGGGATACGCAGTATTTT
CASSGLAGDTQYF
>-|TRBV5-5|-|TRBJ1-1
TGTGCCAGCAGGTCACAGGGTGACACTGAAGCTTTCTTT
CASRSQGDTEAFF
>few|TRBV7-3|-|TRBJ2-7
TGTGCCAGCAGCTCCGGCCCCGGAACGGGAGTAGGAGAGCAGTACTTC
CASSSGPGTGVGEQYF
>-|TRBV19|TRBD2|TRBJ2-2
TGTGCCACCGGAAGACTAGCGGGATTTACCGGGGAGCTGTTTTTT
CATGRLAGFTGELFF
>-|TRBV27|TRBD2|TRBJ2-1
TGTGCCAGCAGGGGACTAGCGGCCTACAATGAGCAGTTCTTC
CASRGLAAYNEQFF
>-|TRBV5-1|TRBD2|TRBJ2-1
TGCGCCAGCAGCTTGTTTGCGGGAGCGGGTTATGAGCAGTTCTTC
CASSLFAGAGYEQFF
>-|TRBV27|-|TRBJ1-1
TGTGCCAGCAGTTTAGAGGGGGACACTGAAGCTTTCTTT
CASSLEGDTEAFF
>-|TRBV7-2|TRBD2|TRBJ2-5
TGTGCCAGCAGCAAGACTAGCGGAGAGACCCAGTACTTC
CASSKTSGETQYF
>-|TRBV5-1|-|TRBJ2-7
TGCGCCAGCAGCTTCACAGAGCCCTACGAGCAGTACTTC
CASSFTEPYEQYF
>-|TRBV5-5|TRBD2|TRBJ2-2
TGTGCCAGCAGCTGGCGGACTAGCGAGAACACCGGGGAGCTGTTTTTT
CASSWRTSENTGELFF
>once|TRBV19|-|TRBJ1-5
TGTGCCAGTAGTATTTCGGGGGGTCAGCCCCAGCATTTT
CASSISGGQPQHF
>-|TRBV30|TRBD2|TRBJ2-1
TGTGCCTGGAGTGGGAATAGCGGGACGAGCTCCTACAATGAGCAGTTCTTC
CAWSGNSGTSSYNEQFF
>-|TRBV2|-|TRBJ1-5
TGTGCCAGCAGTGGCAACAGGGCCGATCAGCCCCAGCATTTT
CASSGNRADQPQHF
>-|TRBV7-9|-|TRBJ1-2
TGTGCCAGCAGCTTGATAAGTTGGGACATCAACTATGGCTACACCTTC
CASSLISWDINYGYTF
>-|TRBV5-1|TRBD1|TRBJ2-1
TGCGCCAGCAGCATAACCGGGACAGGGATCTACTACAATGAGCAGTTCTTC
CASSITGTGIYYNEQFF
>-|TRBV7-2|TRBD2|TRBJ2-7
TGTGCCAGCAGCTTAGCCGGGGGGACTAGGAACTACGAGCAGTACTTC
CASSLAGGTRNYEQYF
>once|TRBV30|-|TRBJ1-1
TGTGCCTGGAGTGTGGCGGAGAACACTGAAGCTTTCTTT
CAWSVAENTEAFF
>-|TRBV18|-|TRBJ2-3
TGTGCCAGCTCACCAAACACCAGCACAGATACGCAGTATTTT
CASSPNTSTDTQYF
>-|TRBV5-1|-|TRBJ2-1
TGCGCCAGCAGCTTGTTAGACTATTCTAGCTCCTACAATGAGCAGTTCTTC
CASSLLDYSSSYNEQFF
>-|TRBV5-1|TRBD2|TRBJ2-1
TGCGCCAGCAGCAGTAGCGGGAGGGCCACCTACAATGAGCAGTTCTTC
CASSSSGRATYNEQFF
>-|TRBV5-5|-|TRBJ2-7
TGTGCCAGCAGCTTGGCCACTAGTGCCCCACGCTGGACGTGGGAGCAGTACTTC
CASSLATSAPRWTWEQYF
>-|TRBV29-1|-|TRBJ2-2
TGCAGCGTTGAAGAAGGTCAGGGCGCCGGGGAGCTGTTTTTT
CSVEEGQGAGELFF
>few|TRBV7-9|TRBD2|TRBJ2-7
TGTTCCAGCAGCTCCGCAGCGGGGTCCACCTACGAGCAGTACTTC
CSSSSAAGSTYEQYF
>-|TRBV6-1|TRBD1|TRBJ2-7
TGTGCCAGCAGTGTAGGGAAACAGGGGGCTCGATACGAGCAGTACTTC
CASSVGKQGARYEQYF
>-|TRBV2|-|TRBJ2-1
TGTGCCAGCAGTCCTAGCGATAATGAGCAGTTCTTC
CASSPSDNEQFF
>-|TRBV7-9|-|TRBJ1-6
TGTGCCAGCAGGCCAACAAGCGGCGAATCACCCCTCCACTTT
CASRPTSGESPLHF
>-|TRBV6-4|-|TRBJ2-3
TGTGCCAGCAGCCCATGTGATACGCAGTATTTT
CASSPCDTQYF
>once|TRBV9|-|TRBJ2-2
TGTGCCAGCAGCGGACTGTTGACGAACACCGGGGAGCTGTTTTTT
CASSGLLTNTGELFF
>-|TRBV7-9|-|TRBJ1-3
TGTGCCAGCAGCCCGACCCGGGTCTCTGGAAACACCATATATTTT
CASSPTRVSGNTIYF